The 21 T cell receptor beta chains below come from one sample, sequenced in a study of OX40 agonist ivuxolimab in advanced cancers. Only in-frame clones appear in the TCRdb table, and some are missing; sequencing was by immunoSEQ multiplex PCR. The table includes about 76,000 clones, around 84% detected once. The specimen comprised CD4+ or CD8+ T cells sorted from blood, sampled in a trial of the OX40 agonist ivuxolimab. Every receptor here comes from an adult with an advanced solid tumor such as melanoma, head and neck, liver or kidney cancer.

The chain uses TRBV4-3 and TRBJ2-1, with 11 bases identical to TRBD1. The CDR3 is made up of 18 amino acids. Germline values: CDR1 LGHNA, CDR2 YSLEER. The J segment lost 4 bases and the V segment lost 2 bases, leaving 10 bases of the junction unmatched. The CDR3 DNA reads TGCGCCAGCAGCCAAAATCGTCAGGGACAGGGGGTTTACAATGAGCAGTTCTTC. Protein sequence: CASSQNRQGQGVYNEQFF.

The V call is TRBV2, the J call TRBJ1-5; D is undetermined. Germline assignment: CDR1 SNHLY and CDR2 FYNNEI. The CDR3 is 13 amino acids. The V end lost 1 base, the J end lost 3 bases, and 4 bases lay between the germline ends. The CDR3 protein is CASSEDNNQPQHF. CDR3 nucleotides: TGTGCCAGCAGTGAAGACAACAATCAGCCCCAGCATTTT.

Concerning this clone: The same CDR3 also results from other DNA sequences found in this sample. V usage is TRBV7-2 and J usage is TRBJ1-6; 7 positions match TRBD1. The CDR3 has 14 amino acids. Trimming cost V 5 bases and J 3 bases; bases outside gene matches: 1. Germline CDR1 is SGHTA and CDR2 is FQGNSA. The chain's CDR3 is CASSRDSYNSPLHF. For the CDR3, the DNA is TGTGCCAGCAGCCGGGACAGCTATAATTCACCCCTCCACTTT.

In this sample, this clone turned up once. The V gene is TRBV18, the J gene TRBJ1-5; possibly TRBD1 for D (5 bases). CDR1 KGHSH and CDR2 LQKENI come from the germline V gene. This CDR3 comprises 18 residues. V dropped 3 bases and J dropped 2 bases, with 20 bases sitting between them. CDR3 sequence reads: CASSPSDGRVSGNQPQHF. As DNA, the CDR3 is TGTGCCAGCTCACCCTCCGACGGCAGGGTAAGCGGCAATCAGCCCCAGCATTTT.

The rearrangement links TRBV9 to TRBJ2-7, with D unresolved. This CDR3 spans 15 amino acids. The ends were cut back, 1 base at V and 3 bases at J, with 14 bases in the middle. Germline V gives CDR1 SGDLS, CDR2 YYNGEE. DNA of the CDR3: TGTGCCAGCAGCGTACAGGCCACTGAAGACTACGAGCAGTACTTC. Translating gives CASSVQATEDYEQYF.

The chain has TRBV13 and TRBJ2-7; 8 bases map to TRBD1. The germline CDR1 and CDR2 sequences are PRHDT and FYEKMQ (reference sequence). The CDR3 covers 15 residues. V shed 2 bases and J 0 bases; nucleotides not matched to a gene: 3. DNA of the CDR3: TGTGCCAGCAGCTTAAACGGACAGGGCTCCTACGAGCAGTACGTC. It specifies CASSLNGQGSYEQYV.

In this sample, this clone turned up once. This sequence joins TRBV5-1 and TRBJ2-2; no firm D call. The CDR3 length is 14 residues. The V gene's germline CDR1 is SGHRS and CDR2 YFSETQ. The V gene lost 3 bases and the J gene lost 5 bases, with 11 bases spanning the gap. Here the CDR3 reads CASSSDGGTGELFF. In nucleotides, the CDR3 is TGCGCCAGCAGCTCGGACGGCGGAACCGGGGAGCTGTTTTTT.

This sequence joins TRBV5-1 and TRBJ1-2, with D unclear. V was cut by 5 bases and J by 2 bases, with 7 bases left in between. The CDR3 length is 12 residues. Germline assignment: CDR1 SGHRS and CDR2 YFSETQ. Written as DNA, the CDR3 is TGCGCCAGCAGGCCAGTGAACTATGGCTACACCTTC. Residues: CASRPVNYGYTF.

The CDR3: CASSPTANTGELFF. CDR3 sequence (DNA): TGTGCCAGCAGCCCTACAGCGAACACCGGGGAGCTGTTTTTT. The rearrangement uses TRBV7-9 and TRBJ2-2; unclear D gene. The CDR3 has 14 amino acids. V gave up 5 bases and J gave up 0 bases, with 7 bases separating them. Germline V gene lookup returns CDR1 SEHNR and CDR2 FQNEAQ (reference sequence).

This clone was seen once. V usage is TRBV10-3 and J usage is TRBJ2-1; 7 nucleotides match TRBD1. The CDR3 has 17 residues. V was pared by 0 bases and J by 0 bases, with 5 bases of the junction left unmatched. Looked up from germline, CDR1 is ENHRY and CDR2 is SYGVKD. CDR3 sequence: CAISESQGVGSYNEQFF. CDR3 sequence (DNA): TGTGCCATCAGTGAGTCCCAGGGGGTGGGCTCCTACAATGAGCAGTTCTTC.

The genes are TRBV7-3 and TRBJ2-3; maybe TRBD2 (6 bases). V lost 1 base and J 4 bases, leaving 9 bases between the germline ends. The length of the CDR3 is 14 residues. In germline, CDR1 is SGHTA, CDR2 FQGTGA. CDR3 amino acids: CASSLMGEADTQYF. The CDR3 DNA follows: TGTGCCAGCAGCTTAATGGGGGAGGCAGATACGCAGTATTTT.

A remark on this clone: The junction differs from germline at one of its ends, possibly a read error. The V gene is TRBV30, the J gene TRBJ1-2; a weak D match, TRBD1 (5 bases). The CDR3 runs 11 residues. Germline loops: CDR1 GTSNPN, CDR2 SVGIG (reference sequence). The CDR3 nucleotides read TGTGCCTGTCGCCCGGGACGCCCGGCGATCTTC. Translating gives CACRPGRPAIF.

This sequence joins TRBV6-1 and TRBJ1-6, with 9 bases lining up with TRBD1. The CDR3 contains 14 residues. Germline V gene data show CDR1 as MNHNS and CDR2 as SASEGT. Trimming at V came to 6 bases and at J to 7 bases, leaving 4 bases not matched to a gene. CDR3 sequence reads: CASSPTGGNSPLHF. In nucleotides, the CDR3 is TGTGCCAGCAGCCCGACAGGGGGGAATTCACCCCTCCACTTT.

The CDR3 spells CASSPLRGSSYNEQFF. The CDR3 nucleotides read TGTGCCAGCAGCCCACTGAGGGGTAGCTCCTACAATGAGCAGTTCTTC. The chain links TRBV7-9 to TRBJ2-1; D may be TRBD1 or TRBD2 (5 bases each). CDR3 length equals 16 residues. The ends were cut back, 5 bases at V and 0 bases at J, with 14 bases in the middle. The germline V gene has CDR1 SEHNR and CDR2 FQNEAQ (reference sequence).

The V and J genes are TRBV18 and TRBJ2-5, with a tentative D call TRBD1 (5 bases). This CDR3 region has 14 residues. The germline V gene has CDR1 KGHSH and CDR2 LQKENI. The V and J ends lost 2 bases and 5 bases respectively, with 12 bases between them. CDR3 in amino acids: CASSPFAGSETQYF. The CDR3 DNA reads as TGTGCCAGCTCACCATTTGCAGGGTCGGAGACCCAGTACTTC.

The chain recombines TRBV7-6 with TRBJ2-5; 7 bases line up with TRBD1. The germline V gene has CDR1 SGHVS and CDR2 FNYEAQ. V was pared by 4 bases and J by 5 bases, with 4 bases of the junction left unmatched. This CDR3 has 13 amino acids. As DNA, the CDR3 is TGTGCCAGCAGCTCCGGACAGGTGGAGACCCAGTACTTC. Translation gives CASSSGQVETQYF.

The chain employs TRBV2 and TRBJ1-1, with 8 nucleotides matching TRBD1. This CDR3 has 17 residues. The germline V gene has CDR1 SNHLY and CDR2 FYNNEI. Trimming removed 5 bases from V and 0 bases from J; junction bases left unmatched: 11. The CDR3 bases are TGTGCCAGCAGTCCTCACCCCGGACAGGGAATGAACACTGAAGCTTTCTTT. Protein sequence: CASSPHPGQGMNTEAFF.

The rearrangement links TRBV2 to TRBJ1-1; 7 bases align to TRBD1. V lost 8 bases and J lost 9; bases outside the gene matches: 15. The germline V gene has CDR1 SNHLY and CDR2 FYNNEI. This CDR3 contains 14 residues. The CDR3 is CASCPSDRATQAFF. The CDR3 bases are TGTGCCAGCTGCCCGAGTGACAGGGCGACTCAAGCTTTCTTT.

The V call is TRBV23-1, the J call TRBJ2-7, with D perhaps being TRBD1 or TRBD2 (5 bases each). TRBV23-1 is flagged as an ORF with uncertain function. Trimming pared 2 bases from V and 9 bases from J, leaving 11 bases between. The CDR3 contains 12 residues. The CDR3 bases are TGCGCCAGCAGTCAAACGGGTGGGGGGCAGTACTTC. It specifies CASSQTGGGQYF.

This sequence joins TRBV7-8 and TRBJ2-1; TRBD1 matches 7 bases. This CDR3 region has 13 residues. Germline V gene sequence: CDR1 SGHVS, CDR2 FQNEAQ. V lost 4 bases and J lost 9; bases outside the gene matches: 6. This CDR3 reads CASSSDRLGEQFF. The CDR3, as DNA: TGTGCCAGCAGCTCGGACAGGTTGGGTGAGCAGTTCTTC.

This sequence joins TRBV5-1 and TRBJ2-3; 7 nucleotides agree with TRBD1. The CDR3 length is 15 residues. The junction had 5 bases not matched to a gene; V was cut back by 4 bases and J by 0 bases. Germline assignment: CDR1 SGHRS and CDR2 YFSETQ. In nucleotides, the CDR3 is TGCGCCAGCAGCACGGGACAGTTTAGCACAGATACGCAGTATTTT. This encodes CASSTGQFSTDTQYF. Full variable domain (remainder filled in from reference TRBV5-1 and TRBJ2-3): KAGVTQTPRYLIKTRGQQVTLSCSPISGHRSVSWYQQTPGQGLQFLFEYFSETQRNKGNFPGRFSGRQFSNSRSEMNVSTLELGDSALYLCASSTGQFSTDTQYFGPGTRLTVL.